Listed here are 5 T cell receptor beta chains from one sample, sequenced in a study of blood T cell repertoires in COVID-19. TCRdb's table, derived via immunoSEQ multiplex PCR, lists solely in-frame clones and lacks some. Found here are fewer than 250,000 clones, almost 90% of them singletons; the top ten hold roughly 2.5%. Material for sequencing was peripheral blood. These receptor sequences come from an older woman with acute or convalescent COVID-19.

This clone was seen only once. The rearrangement links TRBV10-3 to TRBJ2-5; D unclear. V dropped 5 bases and J dropped 3 bases, with 7 bases sitting between them. Germline V gene data show CDR1 as ENHRY and CDR2 as SYGVKD. The CDR3 extends over 12 amino acids. CDR3 sequence reads: CAISNLEETQYF. The CDR3 DNA reads as TGTGCCATCAGTAACTTAGAAGAGACCCAGTACTTC.

The chain couples TRBV2 to TRBJ2-5; the match to TRBD2 covers 7 bases. V was clipped by 8 bases and J by 6 bases; unmatched bases: 6. CDR1 and CDR2 from the germline V gene are SNHLY and FYNNEI. CDR3 length: 12 residues. This CDR3 reads CASSGGMKTQYF. CDR3 DNA: TGTGCCAGCTCCGGGGGGATGAAGACCCAGTACTTC.

This chain connects TRBV9 to TRBJ1-3; 8 positions match TRBD1. The CDR3 length is 15 residues. In germline, CDR1 is SGDLS, CDR2 YYNGEE. The ends lost 2 bases at V and 2 bases at J; junction bases unmatched: 3. The CDR3 nucleotides are TGTGCCAGCAGCGTTGAGGACAGGGCTGGAAACACCATATATTTT. It specifies CASSVEDRAGNTIYF.

As regards this clone: Because the CDR3's place on the DNA is in doubt, the DNA is left out and the CDR3 is given as listed by TCRdb. V gene TRBV6-2 or TRBV6-3 combines with J gene TRBJ2-3; the table gives TRBD2 as D, unverified against the DNA. The CDR3 sequence runs 15 residues, both termini included. Germline-derived CDR1 and CDR2 are MNHEY and SVGEGT. The CDR3 protein is CASSSSRLAGVAQYF.

The V call is TRBV6-1, the J call TRBJ1-1; weak D call: TRBD1 (6 bases). Germline CDR1 MNHNS, CDR2 SASEGT. Trimming removed 1 base from V and 1 base from J, with 10 bases in between. The length of the CDR3 is 15 residues. As DNA, the CDR3 is TGTGCCAGCAGTGAAGAGTGGGGGCGGAACACTGAAGCTTTCTTT. It translates to CASSEEWGRNTEAFF.